A selection of T cell receptor beta chains follows, all from one sample in a study of CD8 T cells in ankylosing spondylitis. TCRdb redid the calling of the 5' RACE reads with MiXCR, one entry per CDR3 protein. Of hundreds of thousands of distinct CDR3 sequences detected, about 11% appear once; the ten largest clones hold 0.45% to 0.6%. Material for sequencing was blood, either unsorted or a sorted T cell fraction (not recorded which). Every receptor here comes from a male donor with ankylosing spondylitis. The CDR3 runs from the conserved cysteine through the conserved F or W. D genes are given only for firm matches. Some rows mark clone size as missing; the rest say once, few, many or name a class of expanded clone.

CDR3 protein	CDR3 DNA	J gene	D gene	clone size	V gene
CASSQVPTGWETQYF	TGCGCCAGCAGCCAAGTTCCGACAGGGTGGGAGACCCAGTACTTC	TRBJ2-5	TRBD1	few	TRBV4-3
CASSQDRRSYNEQFF	TGCGCCAGCAGCCAAGATAGGCGTTCCTACAATGAGCAGTTCTTC	TRBJ2-1	-	few	TRBV4-3
CASNPDYGELFF	TGTGCCAGCAATCCCGACTACGGGGAGCTGTTTTTT	TRBJ2-2	-	-	TRBV6-1
CASSYVPGQGADTQYF	TGTGCCAGCAGTTACGTCCCGGGACAGGGGGCAGATACGCAGTATTTT	TRBJ2-3	TRBD1	-	TRBV12-3/TRBV12-4
CASSPIQGQETQYF	TGTGCCAGCTCACCAATACAGGGACAAGAGACCCAGTACTTC	TRBJ2-5	-	few	TRBV18
CASSTAGTSLYEQFF	TGTGCCAGTAGTACTGCCGGGACTAGCTTATATGAGCAGTTCTTC	TRBJ2-1	TRBD2	-	TRBV19
CSASSPGTEAFF	TGCAGTGCTAGTAGTCCAGGCACTGAAGCTTTCTTT	TRBJ1-1	-	few	TRBV20-1
CAISESTGAGQYF	TGTGCCATCAGTGAGTCTACGGGGGCAGGGCAGTACTTC	TRBJ2-7	-	many	TRBV10-3
CASSPGVGANVLTF	TGTGCTAGCAGCCCGGGGGTTGGGGCCAACGTCCTGACTTTC	TRBJ2-6	-	-	TRBV7-7
CASSLEGLGNQPQHF	TGCGCCAGCAGCTTGGAGGGGCTGGGCAATCAGCCCCAGCATTTT	TRBJ1-5	-	many	TRBV5-1
CASSESPETQYF	TGTGCCAGCAGTGAATCCCCGGAGACCCAGTACTTC	TRBJ2-5	-	-	TRBV25-1
CASNEGPNRAFDEKLFF	TGTGCCAGCAATGAGGGGCCGAACAGGGCTTTCGATGAAAAACTGTTTTTT	TRBJ1-4	-	-	TRBV7-8
CSAARGSGRAETQYF	TGCAGTGCCGCGAGGGGTAGCGGGAGGGCGGAGACCCAGTACTTC	TRBJ2-5	TRBD2	many	TRBV20-1
CASSYWRTGAVSYNSPLHF	TGTGCCAGCAGTTACTGGAGGACAGGCGCGGTGTCCTATAATTCACCCCTCCACTTT	TRBJ1-6	TRBD1	-	TRBV6-5
CASQRQGATEAFF	TGTGCCAGCCAAAGACAGGGCGCTACTGAAGCTTTCTTT	TRBJ1-1	TRBD1	-	TRBV25-1
CASSGWTSADTQYF	TGTGCCAGCAGCGGCTGGACTAGCGCAGATACGCAGTATTTT	TRBJ2-3	TRBD2	few	TRBV7-6
CASSYGNRYSPLHF	TGTGCCAGCAGTTACGGGAATCGGTACTCACCCCTCCACTTT	TRBJ1-6	-	few	TRBV6-9
CASSLGTARYQPQHF	TGTGCCAGCAGTTTAGGGACAGCCCGCTATCAGCCCCAGCATTTT	TRBJ1-5	TRBD1	few	TRBV27
CASSYLQGETQYF	TGTGCCAGCAGTTACCTACAAGGAGAGACCCAGTACTTC	TRBJ2-5	-	-	TRBV6-2/TRBV6-3
CASSLGRNQPQHF	TGTGCCAGCAGCTTGGGCAGAAATCAGCCCCAGCATTTT	TRBJ1-5	-	many	TRBV12-3/TRBV12-4
CAISGGLAGIINTQYF	TGTGCCATCAGTGGGGGATTAGCGGGAATTATTAATACGCAGTATTTT	TRBJ2-3	TRBD2	-	TRBV10-3
CSARERGLYTEAFF	TGCAGTGCTAGAGAGCGGGGCTTGTACACTGAAGCTTTCTTT	TRBJ1-1	-	few	TRBV20-1
CASSFFGLQETQYF	TGTGCCAGCAGTTTTTTCGGTCTGCAAGAGACCCAGTACTTC	TRBJ2-5	-	few	TRBV12-3/TRBV12-4
CSARVGGVTDTQYF	TGCAGTGCTAGAGTAGGGGGAGTGACAGATACGCAGTATTTT	TRBJ2-3	-	-	TRBV20-1
CASSLSWDRGANEQFF	TGTGCCAGCAGCCTCTCCTGGGACAGGGGGGCCAATGAGCAGTTCTTC	TRBJ2-1	TRBD1	-	TRBV9
CASSSASPGAASPLHF	TGTGCCAGCAGCTCAGCGTCGCCAGGCGCGGCTTCACCCCTCCACTTT	TRBJ1-6	-	few	TRBV7-9
CASSLGGYDEQFF	TGTGCCAGCAGCTTAGGAGGGTATGATGAGCAGTTCTTC	TRBJ2-1	-	few	TRBV7-2
CSVKTGGAVDNEQFF	TGCAGTGTTAAAACAGGGGGCGCGGTCGACAATGAGCAGTTCTTC	TRBJ2-1	TRBD1	many	TRBV20-1
CSVQTGYDIQYF	TGCAGCGTCCAGACAGGGTATGACATTCAGTACTTC	TRBJ2-4	TRBD1	-	TRBV29-1
CSVTVQAGYTDTQYF	TGCAGCGTGACTGTCCAGGCGGGTTACACAGATACGCAGTATTTT	TRBJ2-3	-	few	TRBV29-1
CASSPPAQTQYF	TGTGCCAGCAGCCCCCCGGCACAGACCCAGTACTTC	TRBJ2-5	-	few	TRBV7-2
CASSQDHRASTDTQYF	TGCGCCAGCAGCCAAGATCACAGGGCAAGCACAGATACGCAGTATTTT	TRBJ2-3	-	-	TRBV4-3
CSARDRSGSSYEQYF	TGCAGTGCTAGAGATCGGAGCGGGAGCTCCTACGAGCAGTACTTC	TRBJ2-7	TRBD2	-	TRBV20-1
CASSQDQVGPDTQYF	TGCGCCAGCAGCCAAGATCAAGTAGGCCCAGATACGCAGTATTTT	TRBJ2-3	-	many	TRBV4-3
CAIQGQGRETQYF	TGTGCCATCCAGGGACAGGGGAGGGAGACCCAGTACTTC	TRBJ2-5	TRBD1	many	TRBV10-3
CASSVGRAYNEQFF	TGTGCCAGCAGCGTAGGTAGGGCCTACAATGAGCAGTTCTTC	TRBJ2-1	-	few	TRBV9
CSASPDGALEAFF	TGCAGTGCTAGCCCCGACGGAGCTCTTGAAGCTTTCTTT	TRBJ1-1	-	-	TRBV20-1
CASSSRQGHNEKLFF	TGTGCCAGCAGTTCGCGACAGGGACATAATGAAAAACTGTTTTTT	TRBJ1-4	TRBD1	many	TRBV12-3/TRBV12-4
CASSFTGGATQYF	TGTGCCAGCAGCTTCACCGGCGGGGCTACGCAGTATTTT	TRBJ2-3	-	-	TRBV7-9